The rows below give T cell receptor beta chains drawn from one sample of a study of T cells in Graves' hyperthyroidism and ophthalmopathy. One entry per CDR3 protein, called by TCRdb with MiXCR from the multiplex PCR reads. The sample has 480,000 or so distinct CDR3 sequences, approximately 15% seen once. The sequencing input was blood. All receptors come from a young woman with Graves' hyperthyroidism. Each CDR3 is given with its conserved first and last residue. A D gene is named only where the DNA matches it firmly. Only some rows state a clone size, as once, few, many or a class for expanded clones.

TRBV6-1	TRBJ2-5	TRBD2	many	CATRDGRALKTQYF	TGTGCCACCCGCGACGGGAGGGCATTGAAGACCCAGTACTTC
TRBV20-1	TRBJ1-2	TRBD1	many	CSADPGQADYGYTF	TGCAGTGCTGACCCAGGACAGGCCGACTATGGCTACACCTTC
TRBV29-1	TRBJ2-5	NA	many	CSACLWTQSGETQYF	TGCAGCGCCTGCCTTTGGACTCAGAGCGGTGAGACCCAGTACTTC
TRBV24-1	TRBJ2-3	TRBD1	many	CATSDPSAPQGSTDTQYF	TGTGCCACCAGTGATCCGTCGGCCCCACAGGGGAGTACAGATACGCAGTATTTT
TRBV19	TRBJ1-2	NA	NA	CASSIEAGLYGYTF	TGTGCCAGTAGTATAGAGGCAGGGCTCTATGGCTACACCTTC
TRBV6-1	TRBJ1-5	NA	many	CASSVPRESQPQHF	TGTGCCAGCAGTGTACCCAGAGAGAGTCAGCCCCAGCATTTT
TRBV5-1	TRBJ2-5	TRBD2	many	CASSAYLAGQETQYF	TGCGCCAGCAGCGCCTACCTAGCGGGGCAAGAGACCCAGTACTTC
TRBV19	TRBJ2-3	NA	many	CASSLGPSSTDTQYF	TGTGCCAGTAGTCTGGGGCCTAGTAGCACAGATACGCAGTATTTT
TRBV4-1	TRBJ2-1	TRBD2	many	CARADGRSDEQFF	TGCGCCAGGGCGGACGGGAGGTCCGATGAGCAGTTCTTC
TRBV12-3/TRBV12-4	TRBJ2-7	NA	many	CASSLGTYEQYF	TGTGCCAGCAGTCTTGGCACCTACGAGCAGTACTTC
TRBV12-3/TRBV12-4	TRBJ2-2	TRBD2	many	CASSLGWRLAENTGELFF	TGTGCCAGCAGTTTAGGTTGGCGGCTAGCGGAGAACACCGGGGAGCTGTTTTTT
TRBV25-1	TRBJ1-2	NA	few	CASSEGGVENYGYTF	TGTGCCAGCAGTGAAGGGGGGGTCGAGAACTATGGCTACACCTTC
TRBV5-5	TRBJ1-1	NA	NA	CASSLGGESAEAFF	TGTGCCAGCAGCTTGGGCGGCGAAAGTGCTGAAGCTTTCTTT
TRBV30	TRBJ2-1	TRBD2	NA	CAWSVLAGGYNEQFF	TGTGCCTGGAGTGTACTGGCGGGAGGGTACAATGAGCAGTTCTTC
TRBV10-2	TRBJ1-2	TRBD1	many	CASGQGEGYTF	TGCGCCAGCGGACAGGGGGAGGGCTACACCTTC
TRBV20-1	TRBJ2-7	NA	many	CSARGGIGYEQYF	TGCAGTGCTAGAGGGGGGATAGGCTACGAGCAGTACTTC
TRBV24-1	TRBJ2-1	NA	once	CATSDLDRSQLGEQFF	TGTGCCACCAGTGATTTGGACAGGTCCCAATTGGGGGAGCAGTTCTTC
TRBV7-9	TRBJ1-2	NA	NA	CASSHNLEVNYGYTF	TGTGCCAGCAGCCATAACTTAGAAGTAAACTATGGCTACACCTTC
TRBV6-1	TRBJ2-2	TRBD2	many	CASLAGGPGGELFF	TGTGCCAGCCTAGCGGGAGGGCCTGGCGGGGAGCTGTTTTTT
TRBV10-3	TRBJ2-5	NA	many	CAISLEGGQTQYF	TGTGCCATCAGCCTCGAGGGCGGACAGACCCAGTACTTC
TRBV6-5	TRBJ2-5	TRBD2	many	CASSYPSGLAGTQETQYF	TGTGCCAGCAGTTACCCTAGCGGACTAGCGGGAACACAAGAGACCCAGTACTTC
TRBV20-1	TRBJ2-3	TRBD2	many	CSARAASGSKGTTDTQYF	TGCAGTGCTAGGGCGGCTAGCGGGAGTAAGGGGACAACAGATACGCAGTATTTT
TRBV11-1	TRBJ2-6	TRBD2	many	CASSFLAGPGANVLTF	TGTGCCAGCAGCTTCCTAGCGGGACCTGGGGCCAACGTCCTGACTTTC
TRBV12-3/TRBV12-4	TRBJ1-2	NA	NA	CASSIPGQYGYTF	TGTGCCAGCAGTATACCCGGACAGTATGGCTACACCTTC
TRBV3-1	TRBJ1-1	NA	many	CASSQEGDTEAFF	TGTGCCAGCAGCCAAGAGGGGGACACTGAAGCTTTCTTT
TRBV20-1	TRBJ2-2	NA	NA	CSARSVANTGELFF	TGCAGTGCTAGATCGGTCGCGAACACCGGGGAGCTGTTTTTT
TRBV4-2	TRBJ1-3	NA	NA	CASSQSASSTGRNTIYF	TGTGCCAGCAGCCAATCGGCGTCTAGTACAGGGCGAAACACCATATATTTT
TRBV5-1	TRBJ2-3	NA	many	CASTPEVRKKADTQYF	TGCGCCAGCACTCCAGAGGTGAGGAAGAAAGCAGATACGCAGTATTTT
TRBV18	TRBJ1-1	NA	few	CASSPQEGRSMNTEAFF	TGTGCCAGCTCACCCCAAGAGGGCCGGTCAATGAACACTGAAGCTTTCTTT
TRBV5-1	TRBJ1-1	NA	many	CASSVPQGNTEAFF	TGCGCCAGCAGCGTCCCCCAGGGAAACACTGAAGCTTTCTTT
TRBV7-9	TRBJ2-1	NA	NA	CASSKTPVTRSYNEQFF	TGTGCCAGCAGTAAGACTCCGGTGACTCGATCCTACAATGAGCAGTTCTTC
TRBV20-1	TRBJ2-3	TRBD2	few	CSAIRTSGRDTQYF	TGCAGTGCTATCCGGACTAGCGGGAGGGATACGCAGTATTTT
TRBV20-1	TRBJ2-3	NA	many	CSAGRLASTDTQYF	TGCAGTGCTGGAAGACTGGCTAGCACAGATACGCAGTATTTT
TRBV13	TRBJ2-7	NA	many	CASNAGDASYEQYF	TGTGCCAGCAATGCAGGGGACGCGTCCTACGAGCAGTACTTC
TRBV10-2	TRBJ2-4	NA	NA	CASSSVLSFAKNIQYF	TGCGCCAGCAGTTCGGTCCTCTCCTTCGCCAAAAACATTCAGTACTTC
TRBV24-1	TRBJ2-2	NA	many	CATSVGLSNTGELFF	TGTGCCACCAGTGTAGGTCTATCGAACACCGGGGAGCTGTTTTTT
TRBV3-1	TRBJ2-1	NA	many	CASSQDRHEQFF	TGTGCCAGCAGCCAAGATCGTCACGAGCAGTTCTTC
TRBV2	TRBJ1-2	NA	many	CASTPTTEINYGYTF	TGTGCCAGCACTCCAACTACAGAGATTAACTATGGCTACACCTTC
TRBV19	TRBJ1-5	NA	few	CASSIVAGSQPQHF	TGTGCCAGTAGTATAGTGGCAGGGAGTCAGCCCCAGCATTTT
TRBV18	TRBJ2-1	NA	many	CASSPGLGDEQFF	TGTGCCAGCTCGCCCGGGCTCGGCGATGAGCAGTTCTTC
TRBV24-1	TRBJ2-3	NA	many	CASQAGNTQYF	TGTGCCAGCCAGGCGGGGAATACGCAGTATTTT
TRBV29-1	TRBJ2-7	NA	many	CSVAVDPYEQYF	TGCAGCGTTGCAGTGGATCCCTACGAGCAGTACTTC
TRBV15	TRBJ1-4	NA	few	CATSRDPGNEKLFF	TGTGCCACCAGCAGAGATCCGGGTAATGAAAAACTGTTTTTT
TRBV30	TRBJ1-1	NA	many	CAWSEGGPEAFF	TGTGCCTGGAGTGAGGGGGGCCCTGAAGCTTTCTTT